The 2 T cell receptor beta chains given below trace back to one sample, sequenced in a study of blood T cell repertoires in COVID-19. TCRdb's table, derived via immunoSEQ multiplex PCR, lists solely in-frame clones and lacks some. This sample carries hundreds of thousands of clones, around 90% of them seen once, and the ten largest clones take under 2.5%. The sequencing sample was made of PBMCs or T cells enriched from blood (not recorded which). The source is a woman between 55 and 75 years old in a cohort exposed to, infected with or recovered from COVID-19 (not recorded which).

The chain has TRBV7-2 and TRBJ2-1, with TRBD1 matching 9 bases. Per the germline V gene, CDR1 is SGHTA and CDR2 is FQGNSA. The CDR3 has 16 residues. The V segment lost 2 bases and the J segment 9 bases; nucleotides outside the gene matches: 11. Here the CDR3 reads CASSLRDRVPNSEQFF. As DNA, the CDR3 is TGTGCCAGCAGCTTAAGGGACAGGGTACCCAACAGTGAGCAGTTCTTC.

This chain joins TRBV30 and TRBJ2-3; TRBD2 aligns across 7 bases. In germline, CDR1 is GTSNPN, CDR2 SVGIG (reference sequence). The CDR3 contains 12 residues. Trimming cost V 5 bases and J 9 bases; bases outside gene matches: 8. This CDR3 reads CAWVLSGPTQYF. In nucleotides, the CDR3 is TGTGCCTGGGTCCTTAGCGGGCCGACGCAGTATTTT.